Listed here are 18 T cell receptor beta chains from one sample, sequenced in a study of cytomegalovirus exposure and HLA in healthy donors. Some clones are missing from TCRdb's copy, which holds only in-frame ones; the method was immunoSEQ multiplex PCR. The sample gives 150,000 to 200,000 clones, 80% to 85% of which show up once; approximately 10% is in the top ten. Sequences were obtained from PBMCs. These TCRs come from a man younger than 45 in good health and CMV-seropositive.

The chain uses TRBV5-6 and TRBJ2-2; a possible D gene is TRBD1 (6 bases). Trimming cost V 2 bases and J 3 bases, with 11 bases left between them. Per germline, CDR1 SGHDT and CDR2 YYEEEE. This CDR3 spans 15 amino acids. The CDR3 bases are TGTGCCAGCAGCTTCCGACAGGACTACACCGGGGAGCTGTTTTTT. Translating gives CASSFRQDYTGELFF.

The chain recombines TRBV7-9 with TRBJ2-7, with D maybe TRBD1 (5 bases). This CDR3 comprises 13 residues. Germline CDR1 reads SEHNR; CDR2 reads FQNEAQ (reference sequence). V was clipped by 5 bases and J by 4 bases, with 12 bases between them. This chain's CDR3 is CASSPQGGYEQYF. For the CDR3, the DNA is TGTGCCAGCAGCCCCCAGGGTGGTTACGAGCAGTACTTC.

The genes are TRBV28 and TRBJ2-1; TRBD1 is a possible D gene (6 bases). This CDR3 has 15 amino acids. Germline V lookup: CDR1 MDHEN, CDR2 SYDVKM. With 2 bases removed from V and 6 bases from J, the gap between germline ends came to 14 bases. The CDR3 nucleotides are TGTGCCAGCAGTTTACTGGGTGCAGGGGCCAATGAGCAGTTCTTC. Amino acid sequence: CASSLLGAGANEQFF.

This rearrangement joins TRBV7-2 to TRBJ1-1; the D gene is possibly TRBD1 (6 bases). The CDR3 has 12 residues. Trimming shortened V by 3 bases and J by 6 bases, and 8 bases separated the two germline ends. Germline V gene lookup returns CDR1 SGHTA and CDR2 FQGNSA. The CDR3: CASSLDRSEAFF. The CDR3 DNA follows: TGTGCCAGCAGCTTGGACAGATCTGAAGCTTTCTTT.

The rearrangement joins TRBV2 to TRBJ1-2; D remains unclear. With 4 bases removed from V and 7 bases from J, the gap between germline ends came to 7 bases. CDR1 and CDR2 from the germline V gene are SNHLY and FYNNEI. The CDR3 length is 11 residues. The CDR3 region has the DNA TGTGCCAGCAGTGCCGTCGTTGGCTACACCTTC. Translated, it gives CASSAVVGYTF.

The CDR3: CASSEKAQLKAGLAAYNEQFF. CDR3 bases: TGTGCCAGCAGTGAAAAGGCGCAGCTTAAAGCGGGACTAGCGGCTTATAATGAGCAGTTCTTC. This chain connects TRBV6-1 to TRBJ2-1; 11 bases are a match to TRBD2. Trimming took 2 bases from V and 7 from J; bases not matched to a gene: 22. Germline V gene data show CDR1 as MNHNS and CDR2 as SASEGT. This CDR3 spans 21 amino acids.

The V call is TRBV5-1, the J call TRBJ2-1; tentative D call: TRBD2 (6 bases). The CDR3 is 16 residues long. V dropped 2 bases and J dropped 7 bases, with 19 bases sitting between them. Germline lookup yields CDR1 SGHRS and CDR2 YFSETQ. The CDR3 DNA reads as TGCGCCAGCAGCTTAACGGTATCCCCCCGGGGGAATGAGCAGTTCTTC. Its translation: CASSLTVSPRGNEQFF.

V usage is TRBV19 and J usage is TRBJ1-5, with D maybe TRBD1 (5 bases). The germline V gene encodes CDR1 LNHDA and CDR2 SQIVND (reference sequence). V shed 11 bases and J shed 5 bases, with 13 bases lying between them. There are 12 residues in the CDR3. CDR3 sequence: CAAGRGDQPQHF. DNA of the CDR3: TGTGCCGCGGGACGGGGAGATCAGCCCCAGCATTTT.

The chain employs TRBV6-1 and TRBJ1-4; maybe TRBD1 (6 bases). Trimming removed 10 bases from V and 7 bases from J, with 22 bases in between. The CDR3 has 15 residues. Germline CDR1 is MNHNS and CDR2 is SASEGT. CDR3 sequence reads: CATTRLGGAGEKLFF. CDR3 bases: TGTGCCACCACCAGGCTTGGGGGGGCGGGTGAAAAACTGTTTTTT.

Here the CDR3 reads CASSSRLAHEQFF. The DNA for the CDR3 is TGTGCCAGCAGTTCGAGACTAGCCCATGAGCAGTTCTTC. The rearrangement uses TRBV27 and TRBJ2-1, with 7 bases matching TRBD2. This CDR3 is built from 13 residues. The trim removed 4 bases at V and 8 bases at J, leaving 5 bases unmatched. Per germline, CDR1 MNHEY and CDR2 SMNVEV (reference sequence).

Details on this clone: Relative to the germline gene, one junction end is altered; a read error may explain this. The chain has TRBV7-6 and TRBJ2-7; 10 bases agree with TRBD1. Per germline, CDR1 SGHVS and CDR2 FNYEAQ. This CDR3 is built from 12 residues. The CDR3 spells CASSLGGQGMDF. The CDR3 DNA sequence: TGTGCCAGCAGCTTAGGGGGACAGGGGATGGACTTC.

The chain combines TRBV2 with TRBJ2-5; 7 bases are shared with TRBD2. The CDR3 length is 14 residues. Germline CDR1 reads SNHLY; CDR2 reads FYNNEI. Trimming took 2 bases from V and 3 from J; bases not matched to a gene: 3. Written as DNA, the CDR3 is TGTGCCAGCAGTGAATTTACTAGCGAAGAGACCCAGTACTTC. Its translation: CASSEFTSEETQYF.

The rearrangement uses TRBV15 and TRBJ2-7; D might be TRBD1 (6 bases). CDR3 size: 14 residues. Deletions cut 0 bases from V and 6 bases from J, with 12 bases between. Germline CDR1 and CDR2: LNHNV and YYDKDF (reference sequence). As DNA, the CDR3 is TGTGCCACCAGCAGAGATAACAGGGAGCGCGAGCAGTACTTC. Its protein is CATSRDNREREQYF.

The CDR3 DNA follows: TGCAGCGTTGAAGATTGGGACAGGGGGCAAATGAGCCAAGAGACCCAGTACTTC. Amino acid sequence: CSVEDWDRGQMSQETQYF. The chain couples TRBV29-1 to TRBJ2-5; 12 bases agree with TRBD1. The CDR3 contains 18 residues. Unmatched junction bases numbered 9, after V lost 0 bases and J lost 1 base. Germline lookup yields CDR1 SQVTM and CDR2 ANQGSEA.

The chain uses TRBV5-4 and TRBJ2-7, with 13 bases lining up with TRBD2. Germline V gene sequence: CDR1 SGHNT, CDR2 YYREEE (reference sequence). The CDR3 length is 15 residues. V lost 4 bases to trimming and J lost 2 bases; unmatched junction nucleotides: 3. As DNA, the CDR3 is TGTGCCAGCAGCATGGGACTAGCGGGGACCTACGAGCAGTACTTC. It yields the protein CASSMGLAGTYEQYF.

The chain couples TRBV15 to TRBJ2-7, with 8 bases identical to TRBD2. With 0 bases clipped from V and 2 bases from J, the junction kept 9 bases outside the gene matches. There are 17 residues in the CDR3. The germline CDR1 and CDR2 sequences are LNHNV and YYDKDF (reference sequence). This CDR3 is CATSRDRSTGGAYEQYF. CDR3 sequence (DNA): TGTGCCACCAGCAGAGATAGGTCGACGGGAGGGGCCTACGAGCAGTACTTC.

V and J are TRBV15 and TRBJ2-1; no clear D. Germline CDR1 reads LNHNV; CDR2 reads YYDKDF (reference sequence). Trimming pared 0 bases from V and 4 bases from J, leaving 10 bases between. CDR3 length equals 15 residues. In DNA form, the CDR3 reads TGTGCCACCAGCAGAGACAGGCTGGTATACAATGAGCAGTTCTTC. Its protein product is CATSRDRLVYNEQFF.

This clone was counted a few times. This chain connects TRBV27 to TRBJ2-4; the match to TRBD1 covers 7 bases. Trimming took 6 bases from V and 1 from J; bases not matched to a gene: 3. The CDR3 totals 14 residues. Germline CDR1 and CDR2: MNHEY and SMNVEV (reference sequence). CDR3 nucleotides: TGTGCCAGCAGAAGGGGGCCGGCCAAAAACATTCAGTACTTC. This sequence encodes CASRRGPAKNIQYF.